This T cell receptor beta chain was retrieved from a study of T cells after yellow fever vaccination. General study points: Contamination of FACS-sorted repertoires by abundant clonotypes from the bulk population could occur.

TCRdb used MiXCR to reprocess the 5' RACE reads, holding one entry per CDR3 protein. In the table there are some 240,000 distinct CDR3 sequences, about 3.9% of which are singletons. This clonotype has just a few counts. Antigen specificity is unknown. The CDR3 consists of 15 residues. The germline CDR1 and CDR2 sequences are SGHDT and YYEEEE. V lost 3 bases to trimming and J lost 6 bases, with 17 bases between them. This chain connects TRBV5-6 to TRBJ2-3; D remains ambiguous. Sequenced here: PBMCs, sampled 15 days after the yellow fever booster vaccination. This clonotype was sampled from a man aged 18 to 30 who received the YFV17D yellow fever vaccine. This CDR3 is CASSWVGLNVDTQYF. CDR3 DNA: TGTGCCAGCAGCTGGGTGGGCCTAAACGTGGATACGCAGTATTTT.